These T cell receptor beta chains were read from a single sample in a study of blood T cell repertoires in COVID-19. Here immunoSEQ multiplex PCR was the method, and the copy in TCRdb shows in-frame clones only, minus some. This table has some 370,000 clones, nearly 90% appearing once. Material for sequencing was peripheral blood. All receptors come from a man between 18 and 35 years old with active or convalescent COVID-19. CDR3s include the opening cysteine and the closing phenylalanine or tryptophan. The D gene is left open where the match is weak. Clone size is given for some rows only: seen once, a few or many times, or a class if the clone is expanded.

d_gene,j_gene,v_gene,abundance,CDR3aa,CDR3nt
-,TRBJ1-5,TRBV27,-,CASSYGRNQPQHF,TGTGCCAGCAGTTATGGCAGGAATCAGCCCCAGCATTTT
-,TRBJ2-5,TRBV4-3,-,CASSQETRSWETQYF,TGCGCCAGCAGCCAAGAGACTAGAAGTTGGGAGACCCAGTACTTC
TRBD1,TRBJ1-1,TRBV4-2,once,CASSQPLKAGTGGPSNTEAFF,TGTGCCAGCAGCCAACCACTGAAGGCGGGGACAGGGGGTCCAAGTAACACTGAAGCTTTCTTT
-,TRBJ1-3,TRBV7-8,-,CASSPVGFSGNTIYF,TGTGCCAGCAGCCCAGTCGGGTTTTCTGGAAACACCATATATTTT
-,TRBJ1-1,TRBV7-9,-,CASSPRGSRNTEAFF,TGTGCCAGCAGCCCGCGGGGTTCAAGGAACACTGAAGCTTTCTTT
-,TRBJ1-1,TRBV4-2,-,CASSSPGGGNTEAFF,TGTGCCAGCAGCTCACCGGGCGGAGGGAACACTGAAGCTTTCTTT
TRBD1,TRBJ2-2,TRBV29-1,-,CSVGDSNTGELFF,TGCAGCGTTGGGGACAGCAACACCGGGGAGCTGTTTTTT
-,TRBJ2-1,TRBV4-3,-,CASSQDIGNEQFF,TGCGCCAGCAGCCAAGATATCGGGAATGAGCAGTTCTTC
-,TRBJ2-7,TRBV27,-,CASSLRQVHEQYF,TGTGCCAGCAGTTTAAGACAGGTCCACGAGCAGTACTTC
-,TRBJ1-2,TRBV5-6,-,CASTRGRAVGYTF,TGTGCCAGCACCCGCGGGCGGGCGGTAGGCTACACCTTC
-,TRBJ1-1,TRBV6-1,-,CASSERIDINTEAFF,TGTGCCAGCAGTGAGAGAATAGACATAAACACTGAAGCTTTCTTT
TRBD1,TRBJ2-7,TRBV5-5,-,CASRVGTGGSYEQYF,TGTGCCAGCAGGGTAGGGACAGGTGGCTCCTACGAGCAGTACTTC
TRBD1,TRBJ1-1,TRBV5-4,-,CASSWSRDRVSFGTEAFF,TGTGCCAGCAGCTGGTCCCGGGACAGGGTTAGTTTCGGCACTGAAGCTTTCTTT
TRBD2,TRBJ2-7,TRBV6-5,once,CASSSQASGGYEQYF,TGTGCCAGCAGTTCGCAAGCTAGCGGGGGCTACGAGCAGTACTTC
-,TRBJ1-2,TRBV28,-,CASSPGGVSNYGYTF,TGTGCCAGCAGTCCCGGGGGTGTATCTAACTATGGCTACACCTTC
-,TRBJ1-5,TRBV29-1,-,CSVRDKASPQHF,TGCAGCGTCCGGGACAAGGCTTCGCCCCAGCATTTT
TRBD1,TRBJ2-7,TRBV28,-,CASTNFGTGSSYEQYF,TGTGCCAGCACCAACTTCGGGACAGGCAGCTCCTACGAGCAGTACTTC
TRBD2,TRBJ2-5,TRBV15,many,CATSRAREGRETQYF,TGTGCCACCAGCAGAGCCCGGGAGGGCCGAGAGACCCAGTACTTC
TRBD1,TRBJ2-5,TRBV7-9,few,CASSLGMPGQLQETQYF,TGTGCCAGCAGCTTAGGAATGCCGGGACAGCTCCAAGAGACCCAGTACTTC
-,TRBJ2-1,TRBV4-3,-,CASSQEGATRSYNEQFF,TGCGCCAGCAGCCAAGAGGGAGCGACACGCTCCTACAATGAGCAGTTCTTC
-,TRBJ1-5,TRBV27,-,CASSPGLSNQPQHF,TGTGCCAGCAGTCCGGGACTGAGCAATCAGCCCCAGCATTTT
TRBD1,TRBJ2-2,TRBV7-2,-,CASRTGTVRTGELFF,TGTGCCAGCAGAACTGGGACAGTTAGGACCGGGGAGCTGTTTTTT
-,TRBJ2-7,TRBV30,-,CAGQGVVQYF,TGTGCCGGACAAGGGGTTGTACAGTACTTC